This TCR beta chain was retrieved from a study of blood T cells in healthy people across ages. The germline V and J ends were trimmed by 0 bases and 5 bases, with 12 bases remaining between them. This CDR3 has 15 residues. Germline V CDR1 and CDR2: SGDLS, YYNGEE. This clonotype came up a few times. Its antigen is currently unknown. Broader study findings: Among long-lived donors, naive CD4+ cells were more numerous and diversity higher than in aged donors. Naive T cell percentage showed a strong correlation with the diversity of TCR beta.

PCR was performed a second time for about 6 to 11 cycles using a sample-barcoded 5' primer and a J-beta primer mix. MiXCR was run by TCRdb on the 5' RACE reads, yielding one entry per CDR3 protein. The table includes some 1.5 million distinct CDR3 sequences, 28% detected once. Per sample, extraction of total RNA gave at least 5.5 micrograms in every case. This clonotype was obtained from a woman younger than 45 in good health. The sequenced sample was blood. The chain recombines TRBV9 with TRBJ2-1; D may be TRBD1 or TRBD2 (6 bases each). The CDR3 DNA reads TGTGCCAGCAGCGTAGAAGGGCGGGACAACAATGAGCAGTTCTTC. It is translated as CASSVEGRDNNEQFF.